One sample yielded the 24 T cell receptor beta chains listed below, sequenced in a study of chemoradiotherapy in HPV16-positive cancers. Generated by immunoSEQ multiplex PCR, the TCRdb table keeps only in-frame clones and is missing some. The sample yields hundreds of clones, about four fifths seen once. The input for sequencing was tumor tissue, taken from a patient who underwent chemoradiotherapy. The receptors originated from a human donor with HPV-associated anogenital cancer.

This chain links TRBV5-4 with TRBJ2-5; D call uncertain. Trimming pared 0 bases from V and 5 bases from J, leaving 11 bases between. CDR3 length equals 14 residues. Looked up from germline, CDR1 is SGHNT and CDR2 is YYREEE (reference sequence). CDR3 sequence reads: CASSLEIGRETQYF. The CDR3 coding sequence is TGTGCCAGCAGCTTGGAAATAGGGCGGGAGACCCAGTACTTC.

This sequence joins TRBV5-4 and TRBJ2-2, with D perhaps TRBD1 (6 bases). Trimming pared 4 bases from V and 7 bases from J, leaving 17 bases between. The CDR3 is 15 amino acids. Germline V gives CDR1 SGHNT, CDR2 YYREEE (reference sequence). CDR3 DNA sequence: TGTGCCAGCAGCCAGCCACAGGGTTCTATCGGGGAGCTGTTTTTT. Translation gives CASSQPQGSIGELFF.

The chain couples TRBV28 to TRBJ1-6; 7 positions agree with TRBD1. Germline V gene data show CDR1 as MDHEN and CDR2 as SYDVKM. Trimming at V came to 5 bases and at J to 10 bases, leaving 11 bases not matched to a gene. This CDR3 comprises 15 residues. The CDR3 DNA reads as TGTGCCAGCAGTCCTTACGACAGGGACTACTCACCCCTCCACTTT. Protein product: CASSPYDRDYSPLHF.

With regard to this clone: Other DNA sequences in the same sample also yield this CDR3. This sequence joins TRBV28 and TRBJ2-7, with D tentatively TRBD1 or TRBD2 (5 bases each). This CDR3 comprises 13 residues. With 6 bases removed from V and 2 bases from J, the gap between germline ends came to 11 bases. Germline CDR1 MDHEN, CDR2 SYDVKM. The CDR3 DNA is TGTGCCAGCAGCGGCAGGGAGCCCTACGAGCAGTACTTC. Translation gives CASSGREPYEQYF.

The genes are TRBV6-5 and TRBJ1-2; no reliable D call. Trimming shortened V by 2 bases and J by 8 bases, and 18 bases separated the two germline ends. The CDR3 sequence is 15 residues long. Germline V gene lookup returns CDR1 MNHEY and CDR2 SVGAGI. CDR3 bases: TGTGCCAGCAGTTACAGTCGTATGGGAGATATCGGCTACACCTTC. Encoded protein: CASSYSRMGDIGYTF.

CDR3: CASSTGASYNSPLHF. CDR3 sequence (DNA): TGTGCCAGCAGTACAGGGGCTTCCTATAATTCACCCCTCCACTTT. The chain carries TRBV28 and TRBJ1-6, with 7 bases lining up with TRBD1. Germline V gives CDR1 MDHEN, CDR2 SYDVKM. The junction had 2 bases not matched to a gene; V was cut back by 5 bases and J by 1 base. The CDR3 length is 15 residues.

V is TRBV5-4 and J is TRBJ2-2; TRBD2 aligns across 7 bases. The CDR3 contains 14 residues. Looked up from germline, CDR1 is SGHNT and CDR2 is YYREEE (reference sequence). Unmatched junction bases numbered 3, after V lost 0 bases and J lost 7 bases. CDR3 residues: CASSLGLAGGELFF. The CDR3 bases are TGTGCCAGCAGCTTGGGACTAGCCGGCGGGGAGCTGTTTTTT.

The rearrangement uses TRBV6-1 and TRBJ1-4; 9 positions match TRBD1. J lost 8 bases, V lost 5 bases, and 9 bases had no gene match. The CDR3 consists of 15 residues. Looked up from germline, CDR1 is MNHNS and CDR2 is SASEGT. CDR3 sequence: CASSNTQGAREKLFF. DNA for the CDR3: TGTGCCAGCAGTAACACACAGGGGGCGCGGGAAAAACTGTTTTTT.

V is TRBV29-1 and J is TRBJ1-1, with no clear D. Between the trimmed V and J ends, which lost 0 bases and 0 bases, there was a span of 8 bases. CDR3 length equals 14 residues. Germline V gene lookup returns CDR1 SQVTM and CDR2 ANQGSEA. The CDR3 protein is CSVEDHRLNTEAFF. Here the CDR3 DNA reads TGCAGCGTTGAAGATCATCGACTGAACACTGAAGCTTTCTTT.

The rearrangement uses TRBV29-1 and TRBJ2-1; the match to TRBD1 covers 7 bases. This CDR3 region has 13 residues. V gave up 7 bases and J gave up 9 bases; unmatched junction bases: 12. Looked up from germline, CDR1 is SQVTM and CDR2 is ANQGSEA. In DNA form, the CDR3 reads TGCAGCGCCCCGGCAGGGGGAGCGAGTGAGCAGTTCTTC. Protein product: CSAPAGGASEQFF.

This clone has only a few counts. V gene TRBV5-6 combines with J gene TRBJ2-7; 7 nucleotides match TRBD1. The CDR3 contains 14 residues. Germline V gives CDR1 SGHDT, CDR2 YYEEEE. The ends lost 4 bases at V and 2 bases at J; junction bases unmatched: 6. CDR3: CASSPWDSPYEQYV. The CDR3 coding sequence is TGTGCCAGCAGCCCATGGGACAGCCCCTACGAGCAGTACGTC.

The CDR3 sequence is CASSRGRGASYNEQFF. CDR3 nucleotide sequence: TGTGCCAGCAGTCGTGGGCGGGGGGCCTCCTACAATGAGCAGTTCTTC. The gene calls are TRBV27 and TRBJ2-1; 8 nucleotides line up with TRBD2. V was clipped by 5 bases and J by 0 bases; unmatched bases: 6. The CDR3 sequence is 16 residues long. Germline V gives CDR1 MNHEY, CDR2 SMNVEV (reference sequence).

This rearrangement joins TRBV9 to TRBJ1-5; D perhaps matches TRBD1 (6 bases). This CDR3 is built from 16 residues. CDR1 SGDLS and CDR2 YYNGEE come from the germline V gene. V lost 4 bases, J lost 1 base, and 15 bases lay in between. The CDR3 DNA sequence: TGTGCCAGCAGCTCGTGGACAGCCTTAAGCAATCAGCCCCAGCATTTT. As protein: CASSSWTALSNQPQHF.

The sample holds one count of this clone. J is TRBJ2-1 and V is TRBV7-9; 9 bases align to TRBD2. The CDR3 loop spans 15 amino acids. V lost 4 bases and J lost 6; bases outside the gene matches: 7. Germline V CDR1 and CDR2: SEHNR, FQNEAQ (reference sequence). CDR3 DNA sequence: TGTGCCAGCAGCTCCCGGGTAGCGGGAGTCAATGAGCAGTTCTTC. It yields the protein CASSSRVAGVNEQFF.

There are a few counts of this clone. This sequence joins TRBV2 and TRBJ2-2; D is uncertain. Looked up from germline, CDR1 is SNHLY and CDR2 is FYNNEI. The CDR3 covers 14 residues. Trimming removed 4 bases from V and 3 bases from J, with 9 bases in between. The CDR3 loop reads CASSVGSYTGELFF. Written as DNA, the CDR3 is TGTGCCAGCAGTGTAGGCAGTTACACCGGGGAGCTGTTTTTT.

This clone has only a few counts. This sequence joins TRBV15 and TRBJ1-1; perhaps TRBD1 as D (6 bases). Trimming pared 2 bases from V and 5 bases from J, leaving 15 bases between. The CDR3 has 15 amino acids. CDR1 is LNHNV and CDR2 is YYDKDF in the germline V gene (reference sequence). As DNA, the CDR3 is TGTGCCACCAGCAGAACCCATAGAAGGGGGACTGAAGCTTTCTTT. It specifies CATSRTHRRGTEAFF. Filled out from reference TRBV15 and TRBJ1-1, the complete variable domain reads DAMVIQNPRYQVTQFGKPVTLSCSQTLNHNVMYWYQQKSSQAPKLLFHYYDKDFNNEADTPDNFQSRRPNTSFCFLDIRSPGLGDTAMYLCATSRTHRRGTEAFFGQGTRLTVV.

The chain links TRBV14 to TRBJ1-1; D is ambiguous. The germline gives CDR1 SGHDN, CDR2 FVKESK. The CDR3 extends over 15 amino acids. V lost 0 bases to trimming and J lost 1 base, with 9 bases between them. In nucleotides, the CDR3 is TGTGCCAGCAGCCAAGAGGAGGAGGGGAACACTGAAGCTTTCTTT. It is translated as CASSQEEEGNTEAFF.

The chain carries TRBV7-9 and TRBJ1-2, with TRBD1 identical over 9 bases. The CDR3 extends over 13 amino acids. The trim removed 7 bases at V and 4 bases at J, leaving 4 bases unmatched. The V gene's germline CDR1 is SEHNR and CDR2 FQNEAQ (reference sequence). CDR3 amino acids: CASILDRGYGYTF. CDR3 DNA: TGTGCCAGCATCTTGGACAGGGGCTATGGCTACACCTTC. Complete variable domain (other parts from reference TRBV7-9 and TRBJ1-2): DTGVSQNPRHKITKRGQNVTFRCDPISEHNRLYWYRQTLGQGPEFLTYFQNEAQLEKSRLLSDRFSAERPKGSFSTLEIQRTEQGDSAMYLCASILDRGYGYTFGSGTRLTVV.

V gene TRBV7-2 combines with J gene TRBJ2-7, with D unresolved. The germline V and J ends were trimmed by 1 base and 3 bases, with 10 bases remaining between them. This CDR3 has 14 amino acids. From germline, CDR1 is SGHTA and CDR2 FQGNSA. The CDR3: CASSLVLVGYEQYF. The DNA of the CDR3 is TGTGCCAGCAGCTTAGTGTTAGTTGGCTACGAGCAGTACTTC. The whole variable domain, filled in from reference TRBV7-2 and TRBJ2-7, reads GAGVSQSPSNKVTEKGKDVELRCDPISGHTALYWYRQSLGQGLEFLIYFQGNSAPDKSGLPSDRFSAERTGGSVSTLTIQRTQQEDSAVYLCASSLVLVGYEQYFGPGTRLTVT.

The chain uses TRBV10-3 and TRBJ2-3; 9 bases are a match to TRBD1. Germline values: CDR1 ENHRY, CDR2 SYGVKD. J lost 4 bases, V lost 8 bases, and 13 bases had no gene match. This CDR3 has 16 residues. This chain's CDR3 is CAIGNQEDRGADTQYF. Written as DNA, the CDR3 is TGTGCCATCGGGAACCAGGAGGACAGGGGAGCAGATACGCAGTATTTT.

The chain recombines TRBV19 with TRBJ2-1, with TRBD1 matching 9 bases. Trimming removed 10 bases from V and 10 bases from J; junction bases left unmatched: 14. The CDR3 extends over 14 amino acids. Germline lookup yields CDR1 LNHDA and CDR2 SQIVND (reference sequence). CDR3 sequence (DNA): TGTGCCACTAAAGTACAGGGGGCCCAGGGGGAGCAGTTCTTC. This gives the protein CATKVQGAQGEQFF.

The V and J genes are TRBV7-9 and TRBJ1-2; weak D call: TRBD1 (5 bases). The CDR3 has 13 amino acids. V was pared by 1 base and J by 2 bases, with 5 bases between. Germline V gene lookup returns CDR1 SEHNR and CDR2 FQNEAQ (reference sequence). The CDR3 loop is CASSLGQNYGYTF. The CDR3 nucleotides read TGTGCCAGCAGCTTAGGACAGAACTATGGCTACACCTTC.

This clone was observed a handful of times. This sample includes further DNA sequences coding for the same CDR3. The V and J genes are TRBV28 and TRBJ2-7; no reliable D call. CDR3 length: 13 amino acids. Trimming removed 6 bases from V and 2 bases from J, with 11 bases in between. Germline V gives CDR1 MDHEN, CDR2 SYDVKM. As DNA, the CDR3 is TGTGCCAGCAGCGGACGCGAGCCCTACGAGCAGTACTTC. Translating it yields CASSGREPYEQYF.

This clone was observed a handful of times. The chain joins TRBV10-3 to TRBJ2-1; TRBD2 aligns across 7 bases. CDR3 size: 13 residues. CDR1 is ENHRY and CDR2 is SYGVKD in the germline V gene. Trimming removed 6 bases from V and 7 bases from J; junction bases left unmatched: 6. CDR3 nucleotide sequence: TGTGCCATCAGGGATAATAGCGGGAATGAGCAGTTCTTC. This codes for CAIRDNSGNEQFF.